The 28 T cell receptor beta chains below come from one sample, sequenced in a study of immune evolution from preneoplasia to lung adenocarcinoma. Assay used: immunoSEQ multiplex PCR; TCRdb lists only in-frame clones, some missing. This table holds thousands of clones, 78% found once. Input material: FFPE adjacent normal lung tissue. The receptors here all came from a person aged 60-79 years with lung adenocarcinoma.

The chain combines TRBV2 with TRBJ1-1, with D possibly matching TRBD1 (6 bases). In germline, CDR1 is SNHLY, CDR2 FYNNEI. Trimming pared 7 bases from V and 1 base from J, leaving 13 bases between. This CDR3 spans 14 amino acids. The CDR3 sequence: CASTDEGGNTEAFF. In DNA, the CDR3 is TGTGCCAGCACTGATGAGGGGGGGAACACTGAAGCTTTCTTT. The full variable domain, in which reference TRBV2 and TRBJ1-1 provide the parts outside the CDR3, is EPEVTQTPSHQVTQMGQEVILRCVPISNHLYFYWYRQILGQKVEFLVSFYNNEISEKSEIFDDQFSVERPDGSNFTLKIRSTKLEDSAMYFCASTDEGGNTEAFFGQGTRLTVV.

There are a few counts of this clone. J is TRBJ2-1 and V is TRBV9, with 8 bases matching TRBD2. After removal of 4 bases from V and 5 bases from J, the junction contained 5 bases not matched to a gene. The CDR3 totals 14 residues. CDR1 is SGDLS and CDR2 is YYNGEE in the germline V gene. The CDR3 DNA reads as TGTGCCAGCAGCATCCAGACTAGCGACAATGAGCAGTTCTTC. It encodes CASSIQTSDNEQFF. The full variable domain, in which reference TRBV9 and TRBJ2-1 provide the parts outside the CDR3, is DSGVTQTPKHLITATGQRVTLRCSPRSGDLSVYWYQQSLDQGLQFLIQYYNGEERAKGNILERFSAQQFPDLHSELNLSSLELGDSALYFCASSIQTSDNEQFFGPGTRLTVL.

The V gene is TRBV27, the J gene TRBJ1-1, with 7 bases aligning to TRBD1. CDR1 is MNHEY and CDR2 is SMNVEV in the germline V gene (reference sequence). V gave up 1 base and J gave up 6 bases; unmatched junction bases: 14. The CDR3 loop spans 17 amino acids. CDR3 in DNA: TGTGCCAGCAGTTTATACATAGGGGGCCGATTGGGACCTGAAGCTTTCTTT. It is translated as CASSLYIGGRLGPEAFF.

This chain joins TRBV7-2 and TRBJ1-2, with a possible D match to TRBD1 (6 bases). CDR1 is SGHTA and CDR2 is FQGNSA in the germline V gene. CDR3 length equals 15 residues. With 1 base removed from V and 3 bases from J, the gap between germline ends came to 12 bases. The CDR3 is CASSLEWGADYGYTF. CDR3 DNA sequence: TGTGCCAGCAGCTTAGAGTGGGGGGCAGACTATGGCTACACCTTC. The variable domain in full, completed from reference TRBV7-2 and TRBJ1-2, reads GAGVSQSPSNKVTEKGKDVELRCDPISGHTALYWYRQSLGQGLEFLIYFQGNSAPDKSGLPSDRFSAERTGGSVSTLTIQRTQQEDSAVYLCASSLEWGADYGYTFGSGTRLTVV.

This chain joins TRBV2 and TRBJ2-7; possibly TRBD1 for D (6 bases). The ends were cut back, 4 bases at V and 2 bases at J, with 9 bases in the middle. The CDR3 contains 13 residues. Per germline, CDR1 SNHLY and CDR2 FYNNEI. CDR3 in amino acids: CASSARGTYEQYF. Written as DNA, the CDR3 is TGTGCCAGCAGTGCCAGGGGTACCTACGAGCAGTACTTC.

The chain joins TRBV18 to TRBJ1-1, with D tentatively TRBD1 (6 bases). The ends were cut back, 9 bases at V and 0 bases at J, with 17 bases in the middle. The length of the CDR3 is 15 residues. In germline, CDR1 is KGHSH, CDR2 LQKENI. This CDR3 is CASLRGGQMNTEAFF. The CDR3 nucleotides are TGTGCCAGTCTCAGAGGGGGACAAATGAACACTGAAGCTTTCTTT.

This clone was seen just once. V gene TRBV11-2 combines with J gene TRBJ2-7; weak D call: TRBD1 (6 bases). The CDR3 totals 14 residues. V lost 5 bases, J lost 5 bases, and 16 bases lay in between. Germline V gene data show CDR1 as SGHAT and CDR2 as FQNNGV. The CDR3 region has the DNA TGTGCCAGCAGCCCTCAGGGGTTCAACAACGAGCAGTACTTC. The encoded protein is CASSPQGFNNEQYF.

This clone appeared a few times. The chain recombines TRBV6-6 with TRBJ2-4; D gene unclear. The ends were cut back, 11 bases at V and 2 bases at J, with 10 bases in the middle. The CDR3 sequence is 12 residues long. Germline loops: CDR1 MNHNY, CDR2 SVGAGI (reference sequence). CDR3 sequence reads: CACQATKNIQYF. In DNA, the CDR3 is TGTGCCTGCCAGGCAACCAAAAACATTCAGTACTTC.

V and J are TRBV29-1 and TRBJ2-1, with D maybe TRBD2 (5 bases). The CDR3 is 13 amino acids. With 7 bases removed from V and 6 bases from J, the gap between germline ends came to 16 bases. Germline-derived CDR1 and CDR2 are SQVTM and ANQGSEA. CDR3 DNA: TGCAGCGACGTTCACCTGGGGAGCAATGAGCAGTTCTTC. It translates to CSDVHLGSNEQFF.

The rearrangement uses TRBV4-1 and TRBJ1-2, with a possible D match to TRBD1 (5 bases). Germline V CDR1 and CDR2: MGHRA, YSYEKL. With 0 bases removed from V and 7 bases from J, the gap between germline ends came to 18 bases. The CDR3 length is 16 residues. CDR3 sequence (DNA): TGCGCCAGCAGCCAAGATGGGGCTCTAGCAGGGTTTGGCTACACCTTC. It specifies CASSQDGALAGFGYTF.

On this clone itself: Other DNA sequences in this specimen translate into the identical CDR3. The rearrangement joins TRBV2 to TRBJ1-5, with no clear D. Germline V gene lookup returns CDR1 SNHLY and CDR2 FYNNEI. The CDR3 is made up of 14 amino acids. V shed 3 bases and J shed 0 bases, with 6 bases lying between them. The CDR3, as DNA: TGTGCCAGCAGTGATAGTCATAGCAATCAGCCCCAGCATTTT. Residues: CASSDSHSNQPQHF.

By sample fraction, this clone is medium-sized. The rearrangement uses TRBV6-5 and TRBJ1-5, with D unclear. The CDR3 is 16 amino acids. V was pared by 0 bases and J by 7 bases, with 16 bases between. Germline CDR1 MNHEY, CDR2 SVGAGI. The CDR3 bases are TGTGCCAGCAGTTACTCGAATCCACGGGTAGGACAGCCCCAGCATTTT. Amino acids: CASSYSNPRVGQPQHF.

The chain has TRBV18 and TRBJ2-2; TRBD1 is a possible D gene (6 bases). Trimming shortened V by 4 bases and J by 1 base, and 16 bases separated the two germline ends. CDR3 length equals 17 residues. In germline, CDR1 is KGHSH, CDR2 LQKENI. The CDR3 reads CASSLSAGTLNTGELFF. In nucleotides, the CDR3 is TGTGCCAGCTCACTATCGGCCGGGACACTGAACACCGGGGAGCTGTTTTTT.

In its sample, this clone was seen a few times. This chain uses TRBV4-1 with TRBJ2-1; D not certain. This CDR3 is built from 15 residues. With 0 bases removed from V and 6 bases from J, the gap between germline ends came to 12 bases. CDR1 and CDR2 (germline): MGHRA, YSYEKL. CDR3 residues: CASSQENRRSNEQFF. The DNA of the CDR3 is TGCGCCAGCAGCCAAGAGAACCGCAGGTCCAATGAGCAGTTCTTC.

The chain couples TRBV9 to TRBJ2-5; no definite D call. This CDR3 has 14 amino acids. Deletions cut 0 bases from V and 5 bases from J, with 11 bases between. Per the germline V gene, CDR1 is SGDLS and CDR2 is YYNGEE. Here the CDR3 DNA reads TGTGCCAGCAGCGTAGAGGACCGTTCGGAGACCCAGTACTTC. Its protein is CASSVEDRSETQYF.

The gene calls are TRBV28 and TRBJ2-7, with 12 bases aligning to TRBD1. This CDR3 comprises 15 residues. CDR1 and CDR2 from the germline V gene are MDHEN and SYDVKM. J was trimmed by 6 bases and V by 7 bases; bases with no gene match: 10. CDR3 loop: CASTEARDRGLEQYV. In DNA form, the CDR3 reads TGTGCCAGCACCGAAGCCAGGGACAGGGGGCTCGAGCAGTACGTC.

This rearrangement joins TRBV18 to TRBJ2-5, with 7 bases matching TRBD1. The CDR3 is made up of 15 amino acids. Germline lookup yields CDR1 KGHSH and CDR2 LQKENI. The trim removed 3 bases at V and 3 bases at J, leaving 7 bases unmatched. The CDR3 DNA sequence: TGTGCCAGCTCACCGGGGACAGTTGGAAAAGAGACCCAGTACTTC. Encoded protein: CASSPGTVGKETQYF.

V and J are TRBV7-9 and TRBJ2-7, with 7 positions matching TRBD2. V dropped 5 bases and J dropped 3; count of bases not matched to a gene: 13. This CDR3 region has 16 residues. CDR1 and CDR2 from the germline V gene are SEHNR and FQNEAQ (reference sequence). Written as DNA, the CDR3 is TGTGCCAGCAGCCCCAACTGGGAGGGGCGAAACTACGAGCAGTACTTC. As protein: CASSPNWEGRNYEQYF.

V and J are TRBV19 and TRBJ2-3, with TRBD2 identical over 8 bases. CDR1 and CDR2 from the germline V gene are LNHDA and SQIVND (reference sequence). CDR3 size: 15 residues. J lost 5 bases, V lost 1 base, and 5 bases had no gene match. The CDR3 protein is CASSIAGGVGDTQYF. CDR3 bases: TGTGCCAGTAGTATAGCGGGAGGGGTCGGAGATACGCAGTATTTT.

The V and J genes are TRBV28 and TRBJ2-7; D is perhaps TRBD2 (6 bases). The V and J ends lost 3 bases and 0 bases respectively, with 12 bases between them. This CDR3 region has 15 residues. Per the germline V gene, CDR1 is MDHEN and CDR2 is SYDVKM. As DNA, the CDR3 is TGTGCCAGCAGTTTCTTACTAGCAAGCTCCTACGAGCAGTACTTC. Translating it yields CASSFLLASSYEQYF.

The V and J genes are TRBV19 and TRBJ2-1; D remains unclear. The CDR3 has 14 residues. Trimming cost V 3 bases and J 6 bases, with 12 bases left between them. CDR1 and CDR2 from the germline V gene are LNHDA and SQIVND (reference sequence). The CDR3 reads CASSIGWVVNEQFF. The CDR3 DNA reads as TGTGCCAGTAGTATCGGGTGGGTAGTCAATGAGCAGTTCTTC.

CDR3 bases: TGTGCCAGCAGCTTAGTTGGAGGACTTCTGTACAATGAGCAGTTCTTC. This sequence encodes CASSLVGGLLYNEQFF. The chain employs TRBV11-2 and TRBJ2-1, with TRBD2 as a possible D gene (5 bases). Between the trimmed V and J ends, which lost 1 base and 4 bases, there was a span of 14 bases. CDR3 length: 16 amino acids. Per the germline V gene, CDR1 is SGHAT and CDR2 is FQNNGV. The variable domain in full, with the rest retrieved from reference TRBV11-2 and TRBJ2-1, is EAGVAQSPRYKIIEKRQSVAFWCNPISGHATLYWYQQILGQGPKLLIQFQNNGVVDDSQLPKDRFSAERLKGVDSTLKIQPAKLEDSAVYLCASSLVGGLLYNEQFFGPGTRLTVL.

This chain uses TRBV10-2 with TRBJ2-1; D perhaps matches TRBD1 (5 bases). The CDR3 is 13 residues long. CDR1 and CDR2 (germline): WSHSY, SAAADI. V lost 7 bases and J lost 2, with 9 bases in between. CDR3 sequence: CASTGITYNEQFF. CDR3 DNA: TGCGCCAGCACAGGGATCACCTACAATGAGCAGTTCTTC.

This rearrangement joins TRBV5-8 to TRBJ2-1; no definite D call. Germline loops: CDR1 SGHTS, CDR2 YDEGEE. This CDR3 is built from 15 residues. V was clipped by 1 base and J by 6 bases, with 14 bases between them. The CDR3 nucleotides are TGTGCCAGCAGCTTGCCAGTTTGGCTCATCAATGAGCAGTTCTTC. This codes for CASSLPVWLINEQFF.

The V and J genes are TRBV6-5 and TRBJ2-2, with 7 bases lining up with TRBD2. CDR3 length: 15 residues. The ends lost 6 bases at V and 4 bases at J; junction bases unmatched: 8. Germline CDR1 and CDR2: MNHEY and SVGAGI. CDR3 sequence: CASREASGSTGELFF. CDR3 DNA: TGTGCCAGCAGGGAGGCTAGCGGAAGCACCGGGGAGCTGTTTTTT.

The chain couples TRBV6-6 to TRBJ1-5; TRBD1 matches 8 bases. Looked up from germline, CDR1 is MNHNY and CDR2 is SVGAGI (reference sequence). CDR3 length: 16 amino acids. The V gene end was trimmed by 4 bases and the J gene end by 4 bases; junction bases not matched to a gene: 9. The CDR3 loop is CASSSFLDRENQPQHF. CDR3 DNA: TGTGCCAGCAGTTCTTTCTTGGACAGGGAAAATCAGCCCCAGCATTTT.

This chain connects TRBV19 to TRBJ1-2, with D perhaps TRBD1 (5 bases). Trimming stripped 10 bases from V and 0 bases from J, with 21 bases between. There are 16 residues in the CDR3. Germline V gives CDR1 LNHDA, CDR2 SQIVND (reference sequence). The CDR3 DNA follows: TGTGCCACCAGATCTGGGACTCCGCGAGCTAACTATGGCTACACCTTC. Translation gives CATRSGTPRANYGYTF.

This clone occurred once. The chain links TRBV5-1 to TRBJ2-7, with 9 positions matching TRBD1. Germline V lookup: CDR1 SGHRS, CDR2 YFSETQ. With 4 bases clipped from V and 0 bases from J, the junction kept 2 bases outside the gene matches. The CDR3 has 14 residues. Here the CDR3 reads CASSGGQGSYEQYV. DNA of the CDR3: TGCGCCAGCAGCGGGGGACAGGGCTCCTACGAGCAGTACGTC.